A selection of T cell receptor beta chains follows, all from one sample in a study of shared clonotypes between healthy human individuals. Measured with immunoSEQ multiplex PCR; TCRdb has only the in-frame clones, and not every one. The sample records 2 million to 3 million clones, roughly 93% being singletons. The source material was naive CD4+ T cells from PBMCs. All receptors derive from a man aged 18 to 29 in good health. Some clones in this sample may be carry-over from other donors' samples. The conserved cysteine and the conserved F or W are not part of the CDR3 here. The D gene is left open where the match is weak.

v_gene | d_gene | CDR3aa
TRBV9 | TRBD1 | ASSVRQGPYNEQF
TRBV6-6 | - | ASGQRGTSYEQY
TRBV2 | - | ASSAKGAKLF
TRBV7-6 | - | ASSLVFGQPQH
TRBV5-1 | TRBD1 | ASSTGQKSYGYT
TRBV11-2 | - | ASSFPRGNRHPGELF
TRBV7-2 | TRBD2 | ASSRGGGAETQY
TRBV18 | TRBD2 | ASSDTGLAGAGELF
TRBV15 | - | ATSRDVVSPRGNNQPQH
TRBV20-1 | - | SASLPDTQY
TRBV6-1 | TRBD1 | ASRDRSSYNEQF
TRBV6-5 | - | ASRGVGTDTQY
TRBV10-3 | - | AISEPWVYNEQF
TRBV27 | TRBD1 | ASSLNSPGQGYEKLF
TRBV14 | - | ASSHDRHTEAF
TRBV19 | - | ASSRQGGGNTGELF
TRBV6-5 | - | ASSRTGSSGNTIY
TRBV7-8 | - | ASSTRTEGEQF
TRBV7-3 | - | ASSLRRSGANVLT
TRBV5-1 | TRBD1 | ASSSGTGGHYGYT
TRBV9 | - | ASSVWLSGSTDTQY
TRBV5-1 | TRBD1 | ASSAGTGKETQY
TRBV6-1 | - | ASSEALGSTEAF
TRBV7-2 | - | ASSLDLGGTPETQY
TRBV5-1 | TRBD2 | ASSSRLAGRETQY
TRBV10-3 | TRBD1 | AISDGTGIYEQY
TRBV5-4 | - | ASSAQQGGEQF
TRBV7-3 | - | ASSLTGGAAYTQY